This T cell receptor beta chain derives from a study of blood T cell repertoires in COVID-19. Looking at the study overall: Acute and convalescent COVID-19 samples came from the United States, Italy and Spain. T cells, B-cell-depleted T cells, or PBMCs provided the cDNA or gDNA that served as material.

The sample holds one count of this clone. The V gene end was trimmed by 6 bases and the J gene end by 6 bases; junction bases not matched to a gene: 13. The length of the CDR3 is 17 residues. The germline V gene has CDR1 MNHEY and CDR2 SMNVEV (reference sequence). Authors' methods: Estimates of nucleated cell counts were drawn from the amplification of reference gene primers. This table comes from immunoSEQ multiplex PCR, and its TCRdb copy is limited to in-frame clones, with some not included. That table gives V, J and clone size, and the DNA gave D and trimming. The table shows about 220,000 clones, with around 84% occurring only once.

This chain links TRBV27 with TRBJ2-7; 14 positions match TRBD2. Sequencing was performed on peripheral blood. This TCR came from a human donor in a cohort sampled during active COVID-19. CDR3 residues: CASSSDGGLAGATEQYF. DNA of the CDR3: TGTGCCAGCAGCTCTGATGGGGGACTAGCGGGAGCTACCGAGCAGTACTTC.